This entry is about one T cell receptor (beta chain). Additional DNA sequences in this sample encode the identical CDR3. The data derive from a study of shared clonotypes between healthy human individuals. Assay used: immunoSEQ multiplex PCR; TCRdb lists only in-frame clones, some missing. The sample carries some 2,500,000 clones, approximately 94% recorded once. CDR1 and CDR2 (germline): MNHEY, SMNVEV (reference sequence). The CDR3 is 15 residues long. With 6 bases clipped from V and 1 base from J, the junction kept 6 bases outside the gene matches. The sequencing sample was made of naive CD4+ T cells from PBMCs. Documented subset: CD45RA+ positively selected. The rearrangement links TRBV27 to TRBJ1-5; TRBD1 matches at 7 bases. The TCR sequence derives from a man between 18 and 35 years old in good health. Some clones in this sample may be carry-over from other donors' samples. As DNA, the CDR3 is TGTGCCAGCAGCCGAGACAGGGCGAGCAATCAGCCCCAGCATTTT. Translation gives CASSRDRASNQPQHF.